This record looks at one T cell receptor beta chain sequence and its context. The antigen remains undetermined. TCR alpha and beta CDR3 regions were amplified from RNA using iRepertoire nested multiplex PCR. Tissue mRNA or PBMC total RNA, roughly 90-400 ng, went into one-step reverse transcription and amplification. TCRdb re-analysed the multiplex PCR reads in MiXCR, keeping a single row per CDR3 protein. The repertoire holds 160,000 or so distinct CDR3 sequences, with roughly two fifths as singletons. Trimming left V 3 bases short and J 3 bases short, with 15 bases between. The CDR3 sequence is 15 residues long. The germline CDR1 and CDR2 sequences are SGHRS and YFSETQ. This specimen comes from a study of glioma-infiltrating T cells. General study points: Tissue-blood divergence was below expectation in non-neoplastic patients, above in gliomas. Only very few CDR3 sequences appeared in both tissue and blood.

The sequenced sample was glioma tissue, nonneoplastic brain tissue, or PBMCs (not recorded which). This TCR was recovered from a human donor with low-grade glioma or glioblastoma, undergoing nonglioma brain surgery, or in good health (not recorded which). The chain recombines TRBV5-1 with TRBJ2-5, with D maybe TRBD2 (6 bases). The CDR3 DNA sequence: TGCGCCAGCAGCTGGGGGGACCGAAACGAAGAGACCCAGTACTTC. Protein sequence: CASSWGDRNEETQYF. Drawing the rest from reference TRBV5-1 and TRBJ2-5, the complete variable domain is KAGVTQTPRYLIKTRGQQVTLSCSPISGHRSVSWYQQTPGQGLQFLFEYFSETQRNKGNFPGRFSGRQFSNSRSEMNVSTLELGDSALYLCASSWGDRNEETQYFGPGTRLLVL.